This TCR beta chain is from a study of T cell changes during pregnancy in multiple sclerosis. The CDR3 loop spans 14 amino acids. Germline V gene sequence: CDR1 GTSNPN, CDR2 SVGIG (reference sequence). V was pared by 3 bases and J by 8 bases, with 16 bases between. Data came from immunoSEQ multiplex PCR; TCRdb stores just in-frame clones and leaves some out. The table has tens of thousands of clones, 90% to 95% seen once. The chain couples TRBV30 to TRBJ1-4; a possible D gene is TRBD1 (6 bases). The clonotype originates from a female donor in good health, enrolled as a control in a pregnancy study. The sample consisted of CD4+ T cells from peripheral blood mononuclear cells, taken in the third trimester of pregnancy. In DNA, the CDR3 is TGTGCCTGGAGCCGGGACACCCGGCGGGAAAAACTGTTTTTT. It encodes CAWSRDTRREKLFF.